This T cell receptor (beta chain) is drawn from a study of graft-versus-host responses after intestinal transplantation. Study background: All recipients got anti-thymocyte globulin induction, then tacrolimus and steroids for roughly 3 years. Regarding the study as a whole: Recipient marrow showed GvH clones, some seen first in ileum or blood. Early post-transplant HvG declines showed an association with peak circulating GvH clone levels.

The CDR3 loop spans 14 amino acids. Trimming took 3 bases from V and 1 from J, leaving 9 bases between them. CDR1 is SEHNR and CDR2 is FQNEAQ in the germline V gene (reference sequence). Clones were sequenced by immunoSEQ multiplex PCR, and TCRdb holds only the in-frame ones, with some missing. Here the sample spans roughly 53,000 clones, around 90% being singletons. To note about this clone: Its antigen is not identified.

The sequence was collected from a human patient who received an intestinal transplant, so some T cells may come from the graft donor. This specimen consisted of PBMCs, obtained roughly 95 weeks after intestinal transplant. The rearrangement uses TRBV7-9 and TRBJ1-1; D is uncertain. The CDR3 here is CASSLDPRNTEAFF. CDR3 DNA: TGTGCCAGCAGCTTGGATCCCCGGAACACTGAAGCTTTCTTT.